The rows below give T cell receptor beta chains drawn from one sample of a study of identifying expanded T cells in peripheral blood. Some clones are missing from TCRdb's copy, which holds only in-frame ones; the method was immunoSEQ multiplex PCR. The sample lists 80,000 to 90,000 clones; about nine tenths were seen once. The sequencing sample was made of blood. These TCRs come from a person aged 18 to 75 in good health. Both conserved end residues are part of each CDR3. Each record gives: J gene, V gene, clone size, D gene, CDR3 protein, CDR3 DNA. D genes are given only for firm matches. Clone size is not always given. Where it is, it says once, few, many or a class for expanded clones.

TRBJ1-2,TRBV4-3,-,-,CASSQAQGNYGYTF,TGCGCCAGCAGCCAAGCTCAGGGGAACTATGGCTACACCTTC
TRBJ2-7,TRBV29-1,-,TRBD2,CSVVLAGGNTYEQYF,TGCAGCGTTGTGCTAGCGGGAGGTAACACCTACGAGCAGTACTTC
TRBJ2-7,TRBV14,-,TRBD1,CASSLRQGEQYF,TGTGCCAGCAGCCTCAGACAGGGCGAGCAGTACTTC
TRBJ1-1,TRBV30,-,-,CAWYRQLNTEAFF,TGTGCCTGGTACCGACAGCTGAACACTGAAGCTTTCTTT
TRBJ2-3,TRBV19,-,TRBD2,CASSPSGGTNTQYF,TGTGCCAGTAGTCCTAGCGGGGGGACTAATACGCAGTATTTT
TRBJ1-3,TRBV9,-,-,CASSVGSGAGGTIYF,TGTGCCAGCAGCGTAGGAAGCGGGGCCGGGGGGACCATATATTTT
TRBJ2-3,TRBV5-4,few,TRBD2,CASSSGIAGGTDTQYF,TGTGCCAGCAGCTCAGGAATAGCGGGGGGCACAGATACGCAGTATTTT
TRBJ2-5,TRBV5-1,-,-,CASSLDAGDQETQYF,TGCGCCAGCAGCTTGGATGCAGGGGACCAAGAGACCCAGTACTTC
TRBJ1-4,TRBV6-1,-,-,CASSPNRVVDEKLFF,TGTGCCAGCAGTCCCAACAGGGTAGTCGATGAAAAACTGTTTTTT
TRBJ1-5,TRBV10-2,few,-,CASSESRDHRGQPQHF,TGCGCCAGCAGTGAGTCTAGGGACCACCGAGGACAGCCCCAGCATTTT
TRBJ1-2,TRBV29-1,-,-,CSVEVGEEGYTF,TGCAGCGTTGAAGTGGGGGAGGAAGGCTACACCTTC
TRBJ2-2,TRBV7-9,few,TRBD1,CASSPRQGPGELFF,TGTGCCAGCAGCCCCAGACAGGGACCCGGGGAGCTGTTTTTT